These 10 T cell receptor beta chains came from one sample sequenced in a study of T cells expressing NK-cell markers. TCRdb re-called the 5' RACE reads and catalogs CDR3 proteins one per entry, DNA excluded. The listing contains 400,000 or so distinct CDR3 sequences. The sequenced sample was blood T cells: a sorted CD56 or NKG2C T cell subset, CD4+ or CD8+ T cells, or bulk PBMC T cells (not recorded which). These receptors all stem from a woman aged 45 to 65 in good health.

The J gene is TRBJ2-1, the V gene TRBV19; TCRdb's D gene call, TRBD1, goes unchecked for lack of DNA. This CDR3 region has 15 residues. Germline V gene lookup returns CDR1 LNHDA and CDR2 SQIVND (reference sequence). This CDR3 is CASSSWGSSYNEQFF.

The chain recombines TRBV7-2 with TRBJ2-3. CDR1 is SGHTA and CDR2 is FQGNSA in the germline V gene. The length of the CDR3 is 12 residues. CDR3 amino acids: CASSPASDTQYF.

The rearrangement joins TRBV5-1 to TRBJ1-2. The CDR3 totals 15 residues. Germline V lookup: CDR1 SGHRS, CDR2 YFSETQ. CDR3 region: CASSLDVSRRLSYTF. Supplemented by reference TRBV5-1 and TRBJ1-2, the full variable domain reads KAGVTQTPRYLIKTRGQQVTLSCSPISGHRSVSWYQQTPGQGLQFLFEYFSETQRNKGNFPGRFSGRQFSNSRSEMNVSTLELGDSALYLCASSLDVSRRLSYTFGSGTRLTVV.

The rearrangement links TRBV18 to TRBJ2-3; TCRdb returns TRBD2, unconfirmable since there is no DNA. CDR1 and CDR2 from the germline V gene are KGHSH and LQKENI. The length of the CDR3 is 18 residues. The CDR3 is CASSRLTSGATGADTQYF.

J is TRBJ1-2 and V is TRBV20-1. The CDR3 is 12 residues long. Germline V gene data show CDR1 as DFQATT and CDR2 as SNEGSKA (reference sequence). CDR3 residues: CSARDAGLIYTF.

The rearrangement links TRBV24-1 to TRBJ2-3; checking the TCRdb D call of TRBD1 is not possible without DNA. The CDR3 contains 15 residues. CDR1 is KGHDR and CDR2 is SFDVKD in the germline V gene. The CDR3 spells CATSERDRGTDTQYF.

The V and J genes are TRBV5-1 and TRBJ2-1; TCRdb lists TRBD1, though no DNA is available to test this call. Germline-derived CDR1 and CDR2 are SGHRS and YFSETQ. The CDR3 loop spans 15 amino acids. The CDR3 here is CASSPRTGEHNEQFF.

The chain employs TRBV7-9 and TRBJ1-5; without DNA, the TCRdb call of TRBD1 cannot be checked. The CDR3 is 13 residues long. Germline V gene sequence: CDR1 SEHNR, CDR2 FQNEAQ (reference sequence). This CDR3 is CASRSGDVQPQHF.

V usage is TRBV9 and J usage is TRBJ2-1. Germline V gives CDR1 SGDLS, CDR2 YYNGEE. The CDR3 spans 14 residues. This CDR3 is CASSVEQGYNEQFF.

The chain couples TRBV5-1 to TRBJ2-5; TCRdb's D call of TRBD1 is untestable without DNA. The CDR3 length is 15 residues. Germline lookup yields CDR1 SGHRS and CDR2 YFSETQ. The CDR3 loop reads CASSRSGQKEETQYF.